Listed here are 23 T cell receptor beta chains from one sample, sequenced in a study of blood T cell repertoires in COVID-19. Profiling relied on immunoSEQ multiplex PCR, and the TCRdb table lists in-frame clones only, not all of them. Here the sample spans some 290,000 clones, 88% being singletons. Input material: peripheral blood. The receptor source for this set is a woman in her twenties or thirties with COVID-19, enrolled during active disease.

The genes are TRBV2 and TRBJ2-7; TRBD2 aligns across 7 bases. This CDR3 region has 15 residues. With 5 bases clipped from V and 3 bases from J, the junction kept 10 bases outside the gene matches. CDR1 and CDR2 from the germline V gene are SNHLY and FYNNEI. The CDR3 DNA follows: TGTGCCAGCAGTTGGGTTCAACCTAGCGGCTACGAGCAGTACTTC. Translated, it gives CASSWVQPSGYEQYF. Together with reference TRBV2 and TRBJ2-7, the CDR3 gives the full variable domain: EPEVTQTPSHQVTQMGQEVILRCVPISNHLYFYWYRQILGQKVEFLVSFYNNEISEKSEIFDDQFSVERPDGSNFTLKIRSTKLEDSAMYFCASSWVQPSGYEQYFGPGTRLTVT.

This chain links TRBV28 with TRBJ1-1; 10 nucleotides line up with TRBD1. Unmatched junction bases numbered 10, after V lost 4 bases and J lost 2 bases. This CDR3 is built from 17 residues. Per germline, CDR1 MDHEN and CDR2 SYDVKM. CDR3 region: CASSSPRDRGLNTEAFF. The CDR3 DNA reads TGTGCCAGCAGTTCTCCCCGGGACAGGGGACTCAACACTGAAGCTTTCTTT.

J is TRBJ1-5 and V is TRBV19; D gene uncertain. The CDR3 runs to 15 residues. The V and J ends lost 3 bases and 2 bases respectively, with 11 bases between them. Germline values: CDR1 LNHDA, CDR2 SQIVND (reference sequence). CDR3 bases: TGTGCCAGTAGTATTTACTTCGGTGGCAATCAGCCCCAGCATTTT. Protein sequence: CASSIYFGGNQPQHF.

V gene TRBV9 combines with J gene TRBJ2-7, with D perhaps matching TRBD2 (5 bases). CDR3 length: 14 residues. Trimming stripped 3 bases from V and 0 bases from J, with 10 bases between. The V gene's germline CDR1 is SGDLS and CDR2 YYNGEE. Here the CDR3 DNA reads TGTGCCAGCAGCGCGCAAGGGAGCTCCTACGAGCAGTACTTC. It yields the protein CASSAQGSSYEQYF.

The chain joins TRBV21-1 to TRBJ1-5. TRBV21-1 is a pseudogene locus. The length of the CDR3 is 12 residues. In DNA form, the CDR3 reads TGTGCCAACGGGAGCGCCAGTCAACCCCAGCATTTT. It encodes CANGSASQPQHF.

The DNA for the CDR3 is TGTGCCAGCAGCTTACAATTCGAGCAGTACTTC. Protein: CASSLQFEQYF. J is TRBJ2-7 and V is TRBV7-2; D not certain. The V gene lost 2 bases and the J gene lost 6 bases, with 5 bases spanning the gap. This CDR3 comprises 11 residues. From germline, CDR1 is SGHTA and CDR2 FQGNSA.

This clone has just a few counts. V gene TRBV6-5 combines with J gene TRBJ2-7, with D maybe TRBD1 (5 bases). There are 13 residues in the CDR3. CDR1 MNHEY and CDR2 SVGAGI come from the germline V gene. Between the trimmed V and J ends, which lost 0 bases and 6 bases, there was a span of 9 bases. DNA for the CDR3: TGTGCCAGCAGTTACTCGTTGGGGCCCGAGCAGTACTTC. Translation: CASSYSLGPEQYF.

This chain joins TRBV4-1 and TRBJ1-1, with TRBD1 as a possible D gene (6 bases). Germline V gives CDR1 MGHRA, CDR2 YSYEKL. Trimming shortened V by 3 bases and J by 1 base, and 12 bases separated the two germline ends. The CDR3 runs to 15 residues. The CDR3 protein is CASSQWTASNTEAFF. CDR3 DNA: TGCGCCAGCAGCCAGTGGACAGCCTCGAACACTGAAGCTTTCTTT.

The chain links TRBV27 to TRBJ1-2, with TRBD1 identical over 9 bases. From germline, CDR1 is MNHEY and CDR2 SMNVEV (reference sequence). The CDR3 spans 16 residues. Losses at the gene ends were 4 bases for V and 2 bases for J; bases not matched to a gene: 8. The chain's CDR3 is CASSSPGQGSNYGYTF. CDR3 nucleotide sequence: TGTGCCAGCAGTTCGCCGGGACAGGGTTCGAACTATGGCTACACCTTC.

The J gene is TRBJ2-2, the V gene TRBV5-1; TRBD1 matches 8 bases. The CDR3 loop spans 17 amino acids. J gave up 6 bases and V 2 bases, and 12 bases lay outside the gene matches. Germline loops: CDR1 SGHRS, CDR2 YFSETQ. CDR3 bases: TGCGCCAGCAGCTTCCGGGGGCCAGGGGGCGCCCCCGGGGAGCTGTTTTTT. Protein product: CASSFRGPGGAPGELFF.

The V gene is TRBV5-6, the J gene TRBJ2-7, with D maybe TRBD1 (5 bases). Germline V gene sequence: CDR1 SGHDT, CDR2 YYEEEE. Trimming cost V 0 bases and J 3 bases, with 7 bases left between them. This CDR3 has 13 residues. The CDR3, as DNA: TGTGCCAGCAGCTTGGGACAGAGCTACGAGCAGTACTTC. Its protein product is CASSLGQSYEQYF. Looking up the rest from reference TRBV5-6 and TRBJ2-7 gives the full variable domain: DAGVTQSPTHLIKTRGQQVTLRCSPKSGHDTVSWYQQALGQGPQFIFQYYEEEERQRGNFPDRFSGHQFPNYSSELNVNALLLGDSALYLCASSLGQSYEQYFGPGTRLTVT.

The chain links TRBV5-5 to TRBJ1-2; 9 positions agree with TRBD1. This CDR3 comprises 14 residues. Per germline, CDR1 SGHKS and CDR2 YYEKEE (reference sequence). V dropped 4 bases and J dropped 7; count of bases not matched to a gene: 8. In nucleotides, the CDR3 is TGTGCCAGCAGCACTAACAGGGGGCTGTCTGGCTACACCTTC. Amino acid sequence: CASSTNRGLSGYTF.

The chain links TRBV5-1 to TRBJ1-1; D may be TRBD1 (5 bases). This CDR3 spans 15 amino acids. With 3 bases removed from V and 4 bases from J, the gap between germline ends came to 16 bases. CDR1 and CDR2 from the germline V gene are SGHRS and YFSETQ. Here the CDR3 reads CASSSPGPAGTEAFF. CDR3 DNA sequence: TGCGCCAGCAGCTCCCCGGGGCCAGCGGGCACTGAAGCTTTCTTT.

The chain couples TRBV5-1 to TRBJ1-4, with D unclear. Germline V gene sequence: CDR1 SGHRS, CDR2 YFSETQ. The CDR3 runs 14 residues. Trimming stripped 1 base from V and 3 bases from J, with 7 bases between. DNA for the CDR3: TGCGCCAGCAGCTTGTGGCCGTCTAATGAAAAACTGTTTTTT. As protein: CASSLWPSNEKLFF.

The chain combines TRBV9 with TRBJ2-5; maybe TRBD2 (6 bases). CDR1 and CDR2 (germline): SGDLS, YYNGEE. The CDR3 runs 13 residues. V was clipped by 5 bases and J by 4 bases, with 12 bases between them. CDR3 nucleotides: TGTGCCAGCAGTCGGGACTTGCGAGAGACCCAGTACTTC. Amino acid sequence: CASSRDLRETQYF.

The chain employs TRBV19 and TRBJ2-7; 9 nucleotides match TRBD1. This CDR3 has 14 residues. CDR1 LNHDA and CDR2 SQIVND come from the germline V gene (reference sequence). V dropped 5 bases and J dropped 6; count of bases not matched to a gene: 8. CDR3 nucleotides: TGTGCCAGTAGTCTCCCGGGACAGGGCTTCGAGCAGTACTTC. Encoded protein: CASSLPGQGFEQYF.

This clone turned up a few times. The CDR3 coding sequence is TGTGCCAGCAGTGAAGACAGGGGAGTCGTCGAGTATTTT. Encoded protein: CASSEDRGVVEYF. The V and J genes are TRBV2 and TRBJ2-3; TRBD1 agrees at 7 bases. With 1 base clipped from V and 13 bases from J, the junction kept 8 bases outside the gene matches. Germline assignment: CDR1 SNHLY and CDR2 FYNNEI. This CDR3 spans 13 amino acids. The full variable domain, rest sourced from reference TRBV2 and TRBJ2-3, is EPEVTQTPSHQVTQMGQEVILRCVPISNHLYFYWYRQILGQKVEFLVSFYNNEISEKSEIFDDQFSVERPDGSNFTLKIRSTKLEDSAMYFCASSEDRGVVEYFGPGTRLTVL.

CDR3 region: CSVGARGQFGNTIYF. CDR3 sequence (DNA): TGCAGCGTTGGAGCCCGTGGACAGTTCGGAAACACCATATATTTT. The chain links TRBV29-1 to TRBJ1-3, with D perhaps TRBD1 (6 bases). V gave up 4 bases and J gave up 4 bases, with 17 bases separating them. This CDR3 region has 15 residues. Germline-derived CDR1 and CDR2 are SQVTM and ANQGSEA. The variable domain in full, completed from reference TRBV29-1 and TRBJ1-3, reads SAVISQKPSRDICQRGTSLTIQCQVDSQVTMMFWYRQQPGQSLTLIATANQGSEATYESGFVIDKFPISRPNLTFSTLTVSNMSPEDSSIYLCSVGARGQFGNTIYFGEGSWLTVV.

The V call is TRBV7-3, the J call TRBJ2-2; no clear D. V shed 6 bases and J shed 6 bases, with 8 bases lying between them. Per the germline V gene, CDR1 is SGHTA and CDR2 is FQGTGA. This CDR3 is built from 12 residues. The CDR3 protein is CASSYQAGELFF. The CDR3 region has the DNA TGTGCCAGCAGTTACCAGGCCGGGGAGCTGTTTTTT.

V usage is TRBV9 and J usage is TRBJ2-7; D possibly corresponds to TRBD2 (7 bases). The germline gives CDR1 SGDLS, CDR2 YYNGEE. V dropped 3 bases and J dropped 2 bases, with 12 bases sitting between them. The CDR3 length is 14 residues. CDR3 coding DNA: TGTGCCAGCAGCGAGGGGGACTACCCCTACGAGCAGTACTTC. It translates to CASSEGDYPYEQYF.

DNA of the CDR3: TGTGCCAGCAGCCGACAGGGGCCCTATAATTCACCCCTCCACTTT. Translating gives CASSRQGPYNSPLHF. The chain links TRBV2 to TRBJ1-6, with 8 bases aligning to TRBD1. V shed 6 bases, J shed 2 bases, and the junction held 3 bases outside the gene matches. Germline-derived CDR1 and CDR2 are SNHLY and FYNNEI. The CDR3 consists of 15 residues. Full variable domain (missing parts from reference TRBV2 and TRBJ1-6): EPEVTQTPSHQVTQMGQEVILRCVPISNHLYFYWYRQILGQKVEFLVSFYNNEISEKSEIFDDQFSVERPDGSNFTLKIRSTKLEDSAMYFCASSRQGPYNSPLHFGNGTRLTVT.

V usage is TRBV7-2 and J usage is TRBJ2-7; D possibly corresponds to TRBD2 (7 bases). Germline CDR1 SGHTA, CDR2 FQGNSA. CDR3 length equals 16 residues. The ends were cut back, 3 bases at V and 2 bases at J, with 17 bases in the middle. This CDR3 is CASSLRGAGATYEQYF. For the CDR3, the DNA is TGTGCCAGCAGCTTGAGAGGGGCGGGGGCGACCTACGAGCAGTACTTC. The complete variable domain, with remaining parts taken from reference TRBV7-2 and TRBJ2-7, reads GAGVSQSPSNKVTEKGKDVELRCDPISGHTALYWYRQSLGQGLEFLIYFQGNSAPDKSGLPSDRFSAERTGGSVSTLTIQRTQQEDSAVYLCASSLRGAGATYEQYFGPGTRLTVT.

The CDR3 nucleotides are TGTGCCAGCAGTGTCCGGGGTGTGGGGAATGAGCAGTTCTTC. It codes for CASSVRGVGNEQFF. The chain links TRBV2 to TRBJ2-1; D perhaps matches TRBD2 (5 bases). CDR3 length equals 14 residues. The germline V and J ends were trimmed by 4 bases and 7 bases, with 14 bases remaining between them. Germline assignment: CDR1 SNHLY and CDR2 FYNNEI.